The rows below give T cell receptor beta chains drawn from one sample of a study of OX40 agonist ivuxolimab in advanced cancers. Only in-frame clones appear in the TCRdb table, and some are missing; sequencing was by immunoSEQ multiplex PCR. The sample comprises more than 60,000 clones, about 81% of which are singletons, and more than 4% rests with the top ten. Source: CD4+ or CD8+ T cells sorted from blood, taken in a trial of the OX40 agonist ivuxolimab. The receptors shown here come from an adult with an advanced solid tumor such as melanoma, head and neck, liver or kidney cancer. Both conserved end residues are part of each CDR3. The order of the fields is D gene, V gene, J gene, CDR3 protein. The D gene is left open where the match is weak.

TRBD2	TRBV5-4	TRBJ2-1	CASSLDTSGRAVFF
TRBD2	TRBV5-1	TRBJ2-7	CASSQTSPSYEQYF
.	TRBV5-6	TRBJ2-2	CASSAKSAARRTGELFF
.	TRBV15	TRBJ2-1	CATSRPPDHNEQFF
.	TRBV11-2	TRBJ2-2	CASSPPVVGELFF
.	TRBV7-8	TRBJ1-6	CASSLRRDSYNSPLHF
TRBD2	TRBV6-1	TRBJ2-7	CASSVRLAGVSIEQYF
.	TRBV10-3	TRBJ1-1	CAHRKGMNTEAFF
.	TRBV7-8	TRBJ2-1	CASSLAGALSYNEQFF
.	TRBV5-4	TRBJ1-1	CASSLTQAVTEAFF
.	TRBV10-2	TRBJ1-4	CASSPSRPGGEKLFF
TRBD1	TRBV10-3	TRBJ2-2	CASSGQGDTGELFF
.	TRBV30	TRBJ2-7	CAWSMTGYEQYF
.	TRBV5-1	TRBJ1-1	CASSLGEHQAFF
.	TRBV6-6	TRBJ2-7	CASTPSRARDEQYF
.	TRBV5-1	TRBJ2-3	CASSLAGPTDTQYF
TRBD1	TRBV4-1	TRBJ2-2	CASSQSGGEAGELFF
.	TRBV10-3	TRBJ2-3	CAISVSGDRTDTQYF
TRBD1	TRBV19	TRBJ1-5	CASTRDRGFSNQPQHF
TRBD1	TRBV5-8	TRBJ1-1	CASSTNRGTEAFF
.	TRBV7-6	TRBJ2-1	CASSLVATYNEQFF
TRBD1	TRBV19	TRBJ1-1	CASSVTGGVYPEAFF
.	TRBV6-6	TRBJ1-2	CASSYGGGYTF
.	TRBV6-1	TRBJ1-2	CASSRLQWGYTF
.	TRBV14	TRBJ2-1	CATDDGLREQFF
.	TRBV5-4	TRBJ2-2	CASSSKTANTGELFF
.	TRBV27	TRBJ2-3	CASSLADTQYF
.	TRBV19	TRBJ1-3	CASNPGDSGNTIYF
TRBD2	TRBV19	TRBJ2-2	CASSDGLAPEPGELFF
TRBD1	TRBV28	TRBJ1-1	CAILTGGVGNTEAFF
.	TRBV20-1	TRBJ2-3	CSAADVDTQYF